The rows below give T cell receptor beta chains drawn from one sample of a study of shared clonotypes between healthy human individuals. Method: immunoSEQ multiplex PCR; TCRdb's copy keeps in-frame clones and lacks some. Of some 2.3 million clones listed, more than 85% are singletons. The source material was naive CD4+ T cells from PBMCs. All receptors come from a man aged 18 to 30 in good health. Some clones in this sample may be carry-over from other donors' samples. Each CDR3 is given with its conserved first and last residue.

V	J	CDR3
TRBV15	TRBJ1-1	CATSRAKGITEAFF
TRBV19	TRBJ2-6	CASRFGLAFASGANVLTF
TRBV18	TRBJ2-2	CASSPGTGNTGELFF
TRBV9	TRBJ2-5	CASSVEGSLGPQYF
TRBV5-4	TRBJ2-2	CASRIGLAGNTGELFF
TRBV14	TRBJ2-3	CASSQVPASDTQYF
TRBV5-1	TRBJ2-4	CASSLGEGLLNIQYF
TRBV11-3	TRBJ2-5	CASSLGGAGETQYF
TRBV18	TRBJ2-7	CASCSGQGIHEQYF
TRBV11-2	TRBJ1-3	CASSPGWGAGNTIYF
TRBV6-1	TRBJ2-2	CASRIGQGSTGELFF
TRBV19	TRBJ2-7	CASSILEGQGADEQYF
TRBV28	TRBJ2-7	CASSLAGPYEQYF
TRBV10-1	TRBJ2-5	CASSESWGPEYF
TRBV30	TRBJ2-5	CAWSVSSETQYF
TRBV5-1	TRBJ2-2	CASRGLLGDTGELFF
TRBV28	TRBJ1-2	CASKDGRTYGYTF
TRBV2	TRBJ1-1	CASSEGLWNTEAFF
TRBV5-1	TRBJ1-1	CASSPPRGHTEAFF
TRBV7-2	TRBJ2-1	CASSPRTAYNEQFF
TRBV29-1	TRBJ1-5	CSDQDRVGNYSNQPQHF
TRBV28	TRBJ2-6	CASRLAGIGANVLTF
TRBV28	TRBJ1-2	CASSLWESNYGYTF
TRBV5-1	TRBJ2-6	CASSLHTTGAGANVLTF
TRBV29-1	TRBJ2-2	CSVGLLAGGELFF
TRBV18	TRBJ2-1	CASSLEIAGGPSSYNEQFF
TRBV7-3	TRBJ2-2	CASSRDLTGELFF
TRBV2	TRBJ1-5	CASRGTGANNQPQHF
TRBV6-5	TRBJ2-7	CASSPKGRNTYEQYF
TRBV6-6	TRBJ2-5	CASSGGQGLVTQYF
TRBV30	TRBJ2-5	CAWSVVRPETQYF
TRBV10-3	TRBJ1-1	CAISRDRTEAFF
TRBV4-3	TRBJ2-1	CASSQPALGHNEQFF
TRBV7-2	TRBJ2-7	CASSLVLRLVVAEQYF
TRBV10-3	TRBJ2-3	CAISEPGQGTLGTQYF
TRBV18	TRBJ2-2	CASSPEGTGELFF
TRBV9	TRBJ2-7	CASSVGTGSVEQYF
TRBV6-5	TRBJ2-7	CASSYQGGTYEQYF
TRBV9	TRBJ2-1	CASSVRAGLATYNEQFF
TRBV28	TRBJ1-3	CASSLTGNGNTIYF
TRBV2	TRBJ2-3	CATNPVGTDTQYF
TRBV18	TRBJ2-7	CASSPRLAGGEQYF
TRBV15	TRBJ2-2	CATSRDYPNTGELFF
TRBV7-9	TRBJ1-3	CASSLELGRRNTIYF
TRBV7-2	TRBJ1-1	CASSLEIGTAEAFF
TRBV19	TRBJ1-4	CASSIDGQPNEKLFF
TRBV4-2	TRBJ2-3	CASSPGPGVSTDTQYF
TRBV5-1	TRBJ2-3	CASSYSPPGQGWADTQYF
TRBV7-3	TRBJ2-5	CASSHRGGETQYF
TRBV5-1	TRBJ1-1	CASSLVGTNTEAFF
TRBV4-2	TRBJ2-1	CASSHPDEREWDEQFF
TRBV29-1	TRBJ2-5	CSVAVAQETQYF
TRBV5-1	TRBJ2-1	CASSLLGTGLDNEQFF
TRBV7-9	TRBJ2-5	CASSFFSGMWETQYF